This T cell receptor (beta chain) appears in the sequencing data of a study of CD8+CD57+ T cells in acquired aplastic anemia. Study information: For CD4+ cells, healthy donors had an average of roughly 11 million reads.

The study profiled TCR beta VDJ and CDR3 using genomic DNA as template. One entry per CDR3 protein, called by TCRdb with MiXCR from the reads. The sample lists about 210,000 distinct CDR3 sequences; roughly 57% were seen once. CDR1 is MGHRA, CDR2 YSYEKL, per germline. V was cut by 2 bases and J by 5 bases, with 9 bases left in between. This CDR3 comprises 13 residues. Study conclusions and caveats: In common between the patients and the controls were nearly 30 CD8+ CDR3 sequences.

This clonotype was recorded at least ten times. Its antigen is currently unknown. The V call is TRBV4-1, the J call TRBJ2-5; no clear D. Sequencing was done on a sample of sorted CD4+, CD8+, or CD8+CD57+ T cells (not recorded which) from PBMCs. This TCR derives from a human donor in good health. CDR3 sequence (DNA): TGCGCCAGCAGCCAATTATTGGCCGAGACCCAGTACTTC. Protein: CASSQLLAETQYF.